One sample yielded the 13 T cell receptor beta chains listed below, sequenced in a study of cytomegalovirus exposure and HLA in healthy donors. The PCR employed 60 Vbeta primers together with 13 Jbeta primers. Assay: immunoSEQ multiplex PCR; the TCRdb copy retains only in-frame clones and omits some. The sample includes about 120,000 clones, over 75% of them seen just once. The sequenced sample consisted of PBMCs. Receptor source: a man aged 18 to 29 in good health and CMV-seropositive.

The V gene is TRBV9, the J gene TRBJ2-3, with D possibly being TRBD2 (6 bases). The CDR3 is 14 residues long. V was shortened by 0 bases and J by 4 bases, with 9 bases between the two germline ends. CDR1 and CDR2 from the germline V gene are SGDLS and YYNGEE. The CDR3 coding sequence is TGTGCCAGCAGCGTAGACGGGGGTCCAGATACGCAGTATTTT. It encodes CASSVDGGPDTQYF.

This clone occurred once. This chain joins TRBV5-1 and TRBJ2-3; D not certain. Trimming took off 3 bases at V and 2 bases at J, with 16 bases between the two ends. From germline, CDR1 is SGHRS and CDR2 YFSETQ. The CDR3 is 16 residues long. CDR3: CASSSTIASPTDTQYF. Written as DNA, the CDR3 is TGCGCCAGCAGCTCTACAATAGCCTCCCCCACAGATACGCAGTATTTT.

This clone came up once. The rearrangement links TRBV7-8 to TRBJ1-2, with 7 bases matching TRBD1. CDR1 and CDR2 from the germline V gene are SGHVS and FQNEAQ. V lost 6 bases and J lost 3; bases outside the gene matches: 13. The CDR3 is made up of 16 amino acids. CDR3 sequence (DNA): TGTGCCAGCAGTACCAGGGGGGCAGGCAGCTACTATGGCTACACCTTC. Translated: CASSTRGAGSYYGYTF. Full variable domain (missing parts from reference TRBV7-8 and TRBJ1-2): GAGVSQSPRYKVAKRGQDVALRCDPISGHVSLFWYQQALGQGPEFLTYFQNEAQLDKSGLPSDRFFAERPEGSVSTLKIQRTQQEDSAVYLCASSTRGAGSYYGYTFGSGTRLTVV.

The rearrangement uses TRBV5-1 and TRBJ2-3; 8 bases line up with TRBD2. The CDR3 extends over 15 amino acids. V was clipped by 2 bases and J by 7 bases; unmatched bases: 9. Germline V CDR1 and CDR2: SGHRS, YFSETQ. CDR3 in DNA: TGCGCCAGCAGCTTATACGGGAGGGTCTCTTATACGCAGTATTTT. Its protein is CASSLYGRVSYTQYF. Using reference TRBV5-1 and TRBJ2-3 for the parts outside the CDR3, the full variable domain is KAGVTQTPRYLIKTRGQQVTLSCSPISGHRSVSWYQQTPGQGLQFLFEYFSETQRNKGNFPGRFSGRQFSNSRSEMNVSTLELGDSALYLCASSLYGRVSYTQYFGPGTRLTVL.

V gene TRBV5-1 combines with J gene TRBJ2-5, with TRBD2 matching 7 bases. V lost 3 bases and J lost 1; bases outside the gene matches: 6. Per germline, CDR1 SGHRS and CDR2 YFSETQ. The CDR3 runs 15 residues. The CDR3 DNA follows: TGCGCCAGCAGCTCCCCGGGGGGACTCCAAGAGACCCAGTACTTC. Residues: CASSSPGGLQETQYF.

The V and J genes are TRBV5-8 and TRBJ1-2; D gene unclear. This CDR3 region has 16 residues. V was pared by 2 bases and J by 2 bases, with 16 bases between. Germline loops: CDR1 SGHTS, CDR2 YDEGEE. The chain's CDR3 is CASSFRSYRLNYGYTF. In nucleotides, the CDR3 is TGTGCCAGCAGCTTTCGGTCCTACAGATTAAACTATGGCTACACCTTC.

The chain joins TRBV19 to TRBJ1-1; the match to TRBD1 covers 7 bases. The CDR3 has 14 amino acids. Germline lookup yields CDR1 LNHDA and CDR2 SQIVND (reference sequence). J gave up 1 base and V 4 bases, and 3 bases lay outside the gene matches. The CDR3 DNA follows: TGTGCCAGTAGTAGATGGACAGGGAACACTGAAGCTTTCTTT. Translated, it gives CASSRWTGNTEAFF.

On this clone: Other DNA sequences within the sample encode an identical CDR3. This chain connects TRBV27 to TRBJ2-1; 7 bases fit TRBD1. The J segment lost 2 bases and the V segment lost 4 bases, leaving 8 bases of the junction unmatched. CDR1 and CDR2 from the germline V gene are MNHEY and SMNVEV (reference sequence). There are 16 residues in the CDR3. As DNA, the CDR3 is TGTGCCAGCAGTTCCACCGACAGGGTACCCTACAATGAGCAGTTCTTC. It yields the protein CASSSTDRVPYNEQFF.

The rearrangement links TRBV12-5 to TRBJ2-3, with TRBD1 matching 7 bases. The V segment lost 6 bases and the J segment 2 bases; nucleotides outside the gene matches: 11. Germline V gene lookup returns CDR1 LGHNT and CDR2 FRNRAP. The CDR3 has 16 amino acids. The CDR3 region has the DNA TGTGCTAGTGGACCCAGGGGGATCCAAGTCACAGATACGCAGTATTTT. Translation: CASGPRGIQVTDTQYF. Supplemented by reference TRBV12-5 and TRBJ2-3, the full variable domain reads DARVTQTPRHKVTEMGQEVTMRCQPILGHNTVFWYRQTMMQGLELLAYFRNRAPLDDSGMPKDRFSAEMPDATLATLKIQPSEPRDSAVYFCASGPRGIQVTDTQYFGPGTRLTVL.

V and J are TRBV7-9 and TRBJ1-3; 12 bases are a match to TRBD1. The CDR3 sequence is 14 residues long. Germline CDR1 and CDR2: SEHNR and FQNEAQ (reference sequence). V lost 5 bases and J lost 12; bases outside the gene matches: 8. The chain's CDR3 is CASSHGTGGSIIYF. CDR3 in DNA: TGTGCCAGCAGCCATGGGACAGGGGGCTCAATCATATATTTT.

This clone was observed a few times. V and J are TRBV10-1 and TRBJ2-2; perhaps TRBD1 as D (7 bases). Germline lookup yields CDR1 WNHNN and CDR2 SYGVQD (reference sequence). CDR3 length: 18 residues. Trimming pared 6 bases from V and 1 base from J, leaving 21 bases between. Here the CDR3 reads CASSSLPWGDRNTGELFF. CDR3 coding DNA: TGCGCCAGCAGCAGCCTTCCCTGGGGGGACAGGAACACCGGGGAGCTGTTTTTT.

This clone was counted once. The chain joins TRBV6-6 to TRBJ1-5, with D hard to call. V lost 6 bases and J 4 bases, leaving 4 bases between the germline ends. This CDR3 spans 11 amino acids. CDR1 MNHNY and CDR2 SVGAGI come from the germline V gene (reference sequence). CDR3: CASRLNQPQHF. In DNA, the CDR3 is TGTGCCAGCAGACTGAATCAGCCCCAGCATTTT.

The chain is built from TRBV5-6 and TRBJ1-6, with a tentative D call TRBD1 (6 bases). This CDR3 is built from 15 residues. CDR1 is SGHDT and CDR2 is YYEEEE in the germline V gene. V dropped 4 bases and J dropped 3 bases, with 11 bases sitting between them. The CDR3 DNA reads as TGTGCCAGCAGCATAACAGGGTACTATAATTCACCCCTCCACTTT. This translates into CASSITGYYNSPLHF.